This T cell receptor beta chain was retrieved from a study of CD8 T cells in Susac syndrome. Reverse transcription of roughly 0.5 to 1 ug RNA was performed with random hexamers. Each CDR3 protein is one row after TCRdb ran MiXCR on the immunoSEQ multiplex PCR reads. The table has roughly 400,000 distinct CDR3 sequences, around 85% seen once. There are 16 residues in the CDR3. Germline V lookup: CDR1 SGHRS, CDR2 YFSETQ. Losses at the gene ends were 0 bases for V and 6 bases for J; bases not matched to a gene: 4. The rearrangement links TRBV5-1 to TRBJ2-1, with 12 bases lining up with TRBD1. This TCR derives from a human donor with multiple sclerosis. Input material: CD8+ T cells from PBMCs. This chain's CDR3 is CASSLGDRGPVNEQFF. CDR3 DNA sequence: TGCGCCAGCAGCTTGGGGGACAGGGGGCCTGTCAATGAGCAGTTCTTC.